The 10 T cell receptor beta chains reported below all come from one sample, sequenced in a study of T cells after somatic rescue of genetic block. Repertoires were generated with immunoSEQ multiplex PCR, while TCRdb's copy carries only in-frame clones and drops some. The sample holds tens of thousands of clones, around 89% seen once. Sequencing was performed on peripheral blood mononuclear cells (PBMCs). These TCRs come from a woman aged 18-29 years.

This chain joins TRBV6-1 and TRBJ2-7; tentatively, D is TRBD2 (6 bases). Trimming removed 6 bases from V and 6 bases from J, with 18 bases in between. The CDR3 extends over 14 amino acids. Germline lookup yields CDR1 MNHNS and CDR2 SASEGT. CDR3 amino acids: CASSPGVMGGEQYF. As DNA, the CDR3 is TGTGCCAGCAGCCCCGGGGTTATGGGGGGCGAGCAGTACTTC.

J is TRBJ2-2 and V is TRBV28; D is undetermined. Per the germline V gene, CDR1 is MDHEN and CDR2 is SYDVKM. The length of the CDR3 is 15 residues. Trimming cost V 3 bases and J 0 bases, with 8 bases left between them. The CDR3 DNA follows: TGTGCCAGCAGTTTTTTACTCACGAACACCGGGGAGCTGTTTTTT. Translation gives CASSFLLTNTGELFF.

In this sample, this clone turned up once. This chain uses TRBV5-1 with TRBJ2-7; 7 bases fit TRBD1. The CDR3 covers 14 residues. Germline V gene sequence: CDR1 SGHRS, CDR2 YFSETQ. V lost 1 base to trimming and J lost 6 bases; unmatched junction nucleotides: 7. CDR3 DNA sequence: TGCGCCAGCAGCTTGAGGTCAGGGGGTGGCGAGCAGTACTTC. It specifies CASSLRSGGGEQYF.

The rearrangement links TRBV28 to TRBJ1-4, with a weak D call TRBD1 (6 bases). V was clipped by 6 bases and J by 5 bases, with 16 bases between them. Per the germline V gene, CDR1 is MDHEN and CDR2 is SYDVKM. The CDR3 has 15 residues. The CDR3: CASRSRTATNEKLFF. The DNA for the CDR3 is TGTGCCAGCAGGTCCCGGACAGCGACAAATGAAAAACTGTTTTTT.

The chain joins TRBV28 to TRBJ2-2; D gene unclear. This CDR3 spans 13 amino acids. V lost 6 bases, J lost 4 bases, and 9 bases lay in between. Germline assignment: CDR1 MDHEN and CDR2 SYDVKM. DNA of the CDR3: TGTGCCAGCAGGTCAAGCATCACCGGGGAGCTGTTTTTT. It translates to CASRSSITGELFF.

The chain employs TRBV9 and TRBJ2-1; either TRBD1 or TRBD2 may fit D (5 bases each). The V gene lost 0 bases and the J gene lost 4 bases, with 14 bases spanning the gap. The CDR3 has 16 amino acids. From germline, CDR1 is SGDLS and CDR2 YYNGEE. CDR3 region: CASSVGRESAYNEQFF. The CDR3 DNA reads as TGTGCCAGCAGCGTAGGCAGGGAGAGCGCTTACAATGAGCAGTTCTTC.

This sequence joins TRBV6-5 and TRBJ2-5, with TRBD2 identical over 13 bases. V lost 4 bases, J lost 3 bases, and 5 bases stayed unmatched. This CDR3 spans 16 amino acids. CDR1 and CDR2 from the germline V gene are MNHEY and SVGAGI. The CDR3 region is CASSSYGLAGEETQYF. The CDR3 DNA reads as TGTGCCAGCAGTTCCTACGGACTAGCGGGAGAAGAGACCCAGTACTTC.

The V gene is TRBV27, the J gene TRBJ2-5; possibly TRBD2 for D (5 bases). The CDR3 totals 13 residues. Per the germline V gene, CDR1 is MNHEY and CDR2 is SMNVEV (reference sequence). V gave up 3 bases and J gave up 3 bases, with 8 bases separating them. The CDR3 sequence: CASSFGGEETQYF. CDR3 DNA: TGTGCCAGCAGTTTCGGAGGAGAAGAGACCCAGTACTTC.

About this clone: At one of its ends the junction is not consistent with the germline gene, which may arise from a read error. This chain uses TRBV12-5 with TRBJ2-1; D is ambiguous. Germline V lookup: CDR1 LGHNT, CDR2 FRNRAP. CDR3 length: 14 residues. The CDR3 reads CASGPPDPYDEQFF. The CDR3 coding sequence is TGTGCTAGTGGTCCCCCGGACCCCTACGATGAGCAGTTCTTC.

This clone came up a few times. V and J are TRBV7-2 and TRBJ1-1; 7 bases match TRBD1. The CDR3 covers 13 residues. Germline V gene sequence: CDR1 SGHTA, CDR2 FQGNSA. V was clipped by 5 bases and J by 10 bases; unmatched bases: 10. The CDR3 sequence is CASSNTQGSVAFF. CDR3 DNA sequence: TGTGCCAGCAGCAATACACAGGGGTCTGTAGCTTTCTTT.